These T cell receptor beta chains were read from a single sample in a study of control samples from healthy donors and cancer patients. Sequencing used immunoSEQ multiplex PCR; TCRdb keeps in-frame clones, though not all of them. The sample records some 71,000 clones, approximately 87% being singletons. Specimen: PBMCs. Receptors were obtained from a woman aged 45-65 years with head and neck cancer. The CDR3 runs from the conserved cysteine through the conserved F or W. D genes are given only for firm matches. Clone size is not always given. Where it is, it says once, few, many or a class for expanded clones.

NA,NA,TRBV5-8,TRBJ1-5,CASSLEGETGAQHF,TGTGCCAGCAGCTTGGAGGGGGAGACGGGGGCCCAGCATTTT
NA,NA,TRBV5-6,TRBJ2-3,CASSLQQADTQYF,TGTGCCAGCAGCTTACAACAGGCAGATACGCAGTATTTT
NA,NA,TRBV9,TRBJ2-7,CASSPDPGTLYEQYF,TGTGCCAGCAGCCCAGACCCGGGTACCCTATACGAGCAGTACTTC
NA,NA,TRBV4-3,TRBJ1-5,CASSQDISRTQPQHF,TGCGCCAGCAGCCAAGATATTTCGAGGACCCAGCCCCAGCATTTT
NA,TRBD1,TRBV3-1/TRBV3-2,TRBJ2-1,CASSQRGRTGWDEQFF,TGTGCCAGCAGCCAAAGGGGGCGAACAGGGTGGGATGAGCAGTTCTTC
NA,TRBD2,TRBV5-1,TRBJ2-7,CASTSGTRSYEQYF,TGCGCCAGCACCTCCGGGACTAGGAGCTACGAGCAGTACTTC
NA,NA,TRBV7-9,TRBJ2-5,CASSQVGQETQYF,TGTGCCAGCAGCCAGGTGGGACAAGAGACCCAGTACTTC
NA,NA,TRBV7-2,TRBJ1-2,CASSLFRDYGYTF,TGTGCCAGCAGCTTATTCAGGGACTATGGCTACACCTTC
NA,NA,TRBV5-4,TRBJ2-1,CASSLGGPSMRNEQFF,TGTGCCAGCAGCTTGGGGGGCCCGAGTATGCGGAATGAGCAGTTCTTC
NA,NA,TRBV5-4,TRBJ2-3,CASRNQRASTDTQYF,TGTGCCAGCAGAAACCAACGCGCGAGCACAGATACGCAGTATTTT
NA,NA,TRBV6-5,TRBJ1-2,CASTFKAGNNYGYTF,TGTGCCAGCACCTTTAAGGCAGGGAATAACTATGGCTACACCTTC
NA,TRBD1,TRBV19,TRBJ2-7,CASIPRQGVGEQYF,TGTGCCAGTATCCCTCGACAGGGGGTAGGCGAGCAGTACTTC
NA,NA,TRBV9,TRBJ1-1,CASSARGGTMNTEAFF,TGTGCCAGCAGCGCCCGAGGGGGAACTATGAACACTGAAGCTTTCTTT
NA,TRBD1,TRBV28,TRBJ1-1,CASSRRTGMAFF,TGTGCCAGCAGCCGCCGGACAGGGATGGCTTTCTTT
NA,TRBD1,TRBV5-1,TRBJ2-3,CASRPTGGTDTQYF,TGCGCCAGCCGACCGACAGGGGGGACAGATACGCAGTATTTT
NA,NA,TRBV2,TRBJ1-2,CASSPGVYGYTF,TGTGCCAGCAGTCCAGGGGTCTATGGCTACACCTTC
NA,NA,TRBV4-2,TRBJ2-7,CASSQDGGAGYEQYF,TGTGCCAGCAGCCAAGACGGGGGTGCCGGATACGAGCAGTACTTC
NA,TRBD1,TRBV18,TRBJ1-4,CASSAGTGIPTNEKLFF,TGTGCCAGCTCAGCAGGGACAGGAATTCCAACTAATGAAAAACTGTTTTTT
NA,NA,TRBV4-2,TRBJ2-1,CASGKRESSYNEQFF,TGTGCCAGCGGAAAGAGGGAGAGCTCCTACAATGAGCAGTTCTTC
NA,NA,TRBV21-1,TRBJ1-2,CASSKFPGGYYGYTF,TGTGCCAGCAGCAAATTCCCAGGGGGTTATTATGGCTACACCTTC
NA,NA,TRBV5-1,TRBJ1-3,CASSLGQVASGNTIYF,TGCGCCAGCAGCTTGGGGCAAGTGGCCTCTGGAAACACCATATATTTT
few,NA,TRBV3-1/TRBV3-2,TRBJ2-5,CASSQVTVETQYF,TGTGCCAGCAGCCAAGTTACGGTGGAGACCCAGTACTTC
NA,TRBD2,TRBV7-9,TRBJ2-1,CASSSMGLAGLNEQFF,TGTGCCAGCAGCTCCATGGGGCTAGCGGGGCTCAATGAGCAGTTCTTC
NA,NA,TRBV25-1,TRBJ2-5,CASRDWARQTQYF,TGTGCCAGCAGGGACTGGGCACGCCAGACCCAGTACTTC
NA,NA,TRBV19,TRBJ2-5,CASSARDFQETQYF,TGTGCCAGCAGTGCGCGGGACTTCCAAGAGACCCAGTACTTC
NA,NA,TRBV5-1,TRBJ2-7,CASSFGGGSYEQYF,TGCGCCAGCAGCTTTGGCGGGGGCAGCTACGAGCAGTACTTC
NA,TRBD2,TRBV10-3,TRBJ2-2,CAISDTGTSGVANTGELFF,TGTGCCATCAGTGATACCGGGACTAGCGGGGTAGCGAACACCGGGGAGCTGTTTTTT
NA,TRBD2,TRBV7-3,TRBJ2-3,CASSSGLAGGTQYF,TGTGCCAGCAGCTCAGGACTAGCGGGGGGTACGCAGTATTTT
NA,NA,TRBV3-1/TRBV3-2,TRBJ2-5,CASSQDELLGTQYF,TGTGCCAGCAGCCAAGATGAGCTACTGGGGACCCAGTACTTC
NA,NA,TRBV18,TRBJ2-1,CASSRQSGGEQFF,TGTGCCAGCTCACGACAGTCCGGGGGTGAGCAGTTCTTC
NA,TRBD1,TRBV28,TRBJ1-5,CASRSTGVRNQPQHF,TGTGCCAGCAGGTCCACAGGGGTTCGCAATCAGCCCCAGCATTTT
NA,TRBD1,TRBV12-3/TRBV12-4,TRBJ1-4,CASSLGTAEKLFF,TGTGCCAGCAGTTTGGGGACAGCCGAAAAACTGTTTTTT
NA,NA,TRBV5-1,TRBJ1-2,CASSYSTGRAGGYTF,TGCGCCAGCAGCTACTCTACAGGGAGGGCTGGTGGCTACACCTTC
few,NA,TRBV19,TRBJ2-1,CASSQNRVPGQQFF,TGTGCCAGTAGTCAAAACAGGGTCCCCGGCCAGCAGTTCTTC
medium-sized,NA,TRBV7-2,TRBJ2-7,CASSLGGRRYEQYF,TGTGCCAGCAGCTTAGGGGGGCGACGGTACGAGCAGTACTTC
once,NA,TRBV12-3/TRBV12-4,TRBJ1-1,CASLIRLNTEAFF,TGTGCCAGCCTTATTCGTTTAAACACTGAAGCTTTCTTT
NA,NA,TRBV27,TRBJ1-3,CASSLTGRSGNTIYF,TGTGCCAGCAGTTTGACAGGCCGCTCTGGAAACACCATATATTTT
NA,NA,TRBV7-2,TRBJ1-3,CASSLGVAGTGNTIYF,TGTGCCAGCAGCTTAGGTGTCGCAGGGACTGGAAACACCATATATTTT
NA,NA,TRBV28,TRBJ2-5,CASSPQGPLYQETQYF,TGTGCCAGCAGTCCCCAGGGACCCCTATACCAAGAGACCCAGTACTTC
NA,TRBD1,TRBV28,TRBJ1-2,CASRGDRGRDGYTF,TGTGCCAGCAGAGGGGACAGGGGGCGGGATGGCTACACCTTC
NA,TRBD1,TRBV28,TRBJ1-1,CASSPPTGFRPSDTEAFF,TGTGCCAGCAGTCCACCGACAGGGTTTCGTCCGAGCGACACTGAAGCTTTCTTT
NA,NA,TRBV3-1/TRBV3-2,TRBJ2-1,CASSQGVSTLNEQFF,TGTGCCAGCAGCCAAGGCGTATCCACCCTCAATGAGCAGTTCTTC
NA,NA,TRBV3-1/TRBV3-2,TRBJ2-2,CASSPVANTGELFF,TGTGCCAGCAGCCCCGTAGCGAACACCGGGGAGCTGTTTTTT
NA,NA,TRBV10-1,TRBJ1-1,CASSESGHLTEAFF,TGCGCCAGCAGTGAGTCAGGACACCTGACTGAAGCTTTCTTT
NA,NA,TRBV5-4,TRBJ1-3,CASSSGTSLSGNTIYF,TGTGCCAGCAGTTCCGGGACTAGTCTATCTGGAAACACCATATATTTT
NA,NA,TRBV24-1,TRBJ1-2,CATSESRYYGYTF,TGTGCCACCAGTGAGTCCCGATACTATGGCTACACCTTC
once,TRBD2,TRBV5-4,TRBJ2-2,CASSPGTSVAGELFF,TGTGCCAGCAGCCCCGGGACTAGCGTGGCCGGGGAGCTGTTTTTT
NA,NA,TRBV28,TRBJ1-5,CASSPRGDQPQHF,TGTGCCAGCAGCCCTCGGGGGGATCAGCCCCAGCATTTT
NA,NA,TRBV25-1,TRBJ1-2,CASSAGFNYGYTF,TGTGCCAGCAGTGCCGGCTTCAACTATGGCTACACCTTC
NA,NA,TRBV7-2,TRBJ1-1,CASSATANTEAFF,TGTGCCAGCAGCGCCACAGCGAACACTGAAGCTTTCTTT
NA,NA,TRBV5-1,TRBJ1-3,CASSLGDFGGNTIYF,TGCGCCAGCAGCTTGGGGGATTTCGGTGGAAACACCATATATTTT
once,TRBD1,TRBV7-6,TRBJ2-5,CASSIRQGPRETQYF,TGTGCCAGCAGCATCCGACAGGGACCGAGGGAGACCCAGTACTTC
NA,NA,TRBV7-9,TRBJ2-4,CASSLGKNIQYF,TGTGCCAGCAGCTTAGGGAAAAACATTCAGTACTTC
NA,NA,TRBV29-1,TRBJ1-2,CSVGSVNYGYTF,TGCAGCGTTGGGTCCGTTAACTATGGCTACACCTTC
NA,TRBD2,TRBV7-3,TRBJ2-1,CASSSGLAGGKQFF,TGTGCCAGCAGCTCAGGACTAGCGGGGGGGAAGCAGTTCTTC
NA,NA,TRBV18,TRBJ2-5,CASSPNDIETQYF,TGTGCCAGCTCACCTAACGACATAGAGACCCAGTACTTC
NA,NA,TRBV10-1,TRBJ2-5,CASSDGLANQETQYF,TGCGCCAGCAGTGATGGCCTGGCTAACCAAGAGACCCAGTACTTC
NA,TRBD1,TRBV3-1/TRBV3-2,TRBJ1-5,CASSQGTGGSNQPQHF,TGTGCCAGCAGCCAAGGGACAGGGGGTTCCAATCAGCCCCAGCATTTT
NA,NA,TRBV27,TRBJ1-2,CASSFGREINYGYTF,TGTGCCAGCAGTTTTGGTCGCGAGATTAACTATGGCTACACCTTC